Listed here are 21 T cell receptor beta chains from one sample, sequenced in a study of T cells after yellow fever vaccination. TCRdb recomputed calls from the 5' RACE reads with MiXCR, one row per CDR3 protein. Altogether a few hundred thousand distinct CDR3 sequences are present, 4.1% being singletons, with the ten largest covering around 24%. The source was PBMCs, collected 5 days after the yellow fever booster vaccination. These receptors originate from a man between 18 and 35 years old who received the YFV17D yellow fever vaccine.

The CDR3 DNA follows: TGTGCCTGGAGTGTCGGACGGGATCAGCCCCAGCATTTT. Protein: CAWSVGRDQPQHF. The chain carries TRBV30 and TRBJ1-5; D uncertain. The CDR3 runs to 13 residues. CDR1 is GTSNPN and CDR2 is SVGIG in the germline V gene (reference sequence). Trimming shortened V by 0 bases and J by 5 bases, and 8 bases separated the two germline ends.

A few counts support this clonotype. CDR3 sequence reads: CASSPGTRHTDTQYF. The CDR3, as DNA: TGTGCCAGCAGTCCCGGGACACGACACACAGATACGCAGTATTTT. This sequence joins TRBV5-5 and TRBJ2-3, with D maybe TRBD1 (6 bases). The CDR3 is 15 amino acids. Germline V gene sequence: CDR1 SGHKS, CDR2 YYEKEE (reference sequence). Between the trimmed V and J ends, which lost 5 bases and 2 bases, there was a span of 15 bases.

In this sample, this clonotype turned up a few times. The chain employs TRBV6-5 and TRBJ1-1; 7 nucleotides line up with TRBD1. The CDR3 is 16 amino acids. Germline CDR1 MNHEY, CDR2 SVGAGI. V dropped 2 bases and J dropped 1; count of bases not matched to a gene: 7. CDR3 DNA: TGTGCCAGCAGTTACGCCTCCGGGACAGCGAACACTGAAGCTTTCTTT. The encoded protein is CASSYASGTANTEAFF.

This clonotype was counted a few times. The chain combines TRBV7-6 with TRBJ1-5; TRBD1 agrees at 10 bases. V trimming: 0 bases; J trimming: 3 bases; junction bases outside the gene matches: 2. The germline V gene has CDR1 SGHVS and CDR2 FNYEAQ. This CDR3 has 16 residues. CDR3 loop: CASSLAGTGVNQPQHF. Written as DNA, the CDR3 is TGTGCCAGCAGCTTAGCCGGGACAGGGGTCAATCAGCCCCAGCATTTT.

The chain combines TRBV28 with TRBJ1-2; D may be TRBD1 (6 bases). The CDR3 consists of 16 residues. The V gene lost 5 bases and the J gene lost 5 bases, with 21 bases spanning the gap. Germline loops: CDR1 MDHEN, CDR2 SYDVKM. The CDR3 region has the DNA TGTGCCAGCAGTCTGGGGGGGACACAGAGGGGATATGGCTACACCTTC. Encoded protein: CASSLGGTQRGYGYTF.

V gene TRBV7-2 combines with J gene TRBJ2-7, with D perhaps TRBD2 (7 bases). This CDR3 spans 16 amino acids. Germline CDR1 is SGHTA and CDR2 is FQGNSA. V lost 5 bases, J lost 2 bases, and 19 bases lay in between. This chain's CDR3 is CASSKGGASLAYEQYF. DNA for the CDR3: TGTGCCAGCAGCAAGGGGGGGGCCTCCCTAGCCTACGAGCAGTACTTC.

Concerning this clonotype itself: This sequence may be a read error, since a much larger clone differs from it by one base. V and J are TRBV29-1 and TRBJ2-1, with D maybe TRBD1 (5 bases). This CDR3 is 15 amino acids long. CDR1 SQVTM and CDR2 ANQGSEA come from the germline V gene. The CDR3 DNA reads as TGCAGCGTTGAGGGCGACAGACAGCCTAACAATGAGCAGTCCTTC. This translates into CSVEGDRQPNNEQSF.

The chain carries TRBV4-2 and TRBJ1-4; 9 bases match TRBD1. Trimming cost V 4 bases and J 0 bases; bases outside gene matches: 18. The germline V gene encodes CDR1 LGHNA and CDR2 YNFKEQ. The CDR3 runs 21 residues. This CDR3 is CASSPSGDREEVDATNEKLFF. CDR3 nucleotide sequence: TGTGCCAGCAGCCCCAGTGGGGACAGGGAAGAAGTAGATGCAACTAATGAAAAACTGTTTTTT.

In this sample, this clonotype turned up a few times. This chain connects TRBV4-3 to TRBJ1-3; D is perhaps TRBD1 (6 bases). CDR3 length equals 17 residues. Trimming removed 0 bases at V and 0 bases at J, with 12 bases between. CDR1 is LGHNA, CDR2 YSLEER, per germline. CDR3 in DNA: TGCGCCAGCAGCCAAGACGGGACACTCAGCTCTGGAAACACCATATATTTT. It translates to CASSQDGTLSSGNTIYF.

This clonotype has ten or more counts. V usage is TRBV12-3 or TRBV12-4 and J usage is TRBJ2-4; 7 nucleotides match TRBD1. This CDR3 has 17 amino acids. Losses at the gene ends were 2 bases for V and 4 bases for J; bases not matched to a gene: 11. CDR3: CASSLHSRAGGKNIQYF. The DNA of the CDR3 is TGTGCCAGCAGTTTACACAGCCGGGCAGGGGGTAAAAACATTCAGTACTTC.

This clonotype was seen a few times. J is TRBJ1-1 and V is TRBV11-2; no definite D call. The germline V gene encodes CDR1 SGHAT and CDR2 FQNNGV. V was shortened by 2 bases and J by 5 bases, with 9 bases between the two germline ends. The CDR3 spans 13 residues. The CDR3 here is CASSLYMGTEAFF. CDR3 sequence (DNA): TGTGCCAGCAGCTTATATATGGGGACTGAAGCTTTCTTT.

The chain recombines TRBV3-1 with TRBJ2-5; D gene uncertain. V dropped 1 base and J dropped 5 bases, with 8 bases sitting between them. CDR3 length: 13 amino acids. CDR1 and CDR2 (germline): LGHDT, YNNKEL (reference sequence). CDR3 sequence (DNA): TGTGCCAGCAGCCAAGTAGCCCCCGAGACCCAGTACTTC. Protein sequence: CASSQVAPETQYF.

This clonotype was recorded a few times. The CDR3 loop reads CASSPALAGANGELFF. The CDR3 nucleotides are TGTGCCAGCTCACCAGCTCTAGCGGGGGCAAACGGGGAGCTGTTTTTT. The V and J genes are TRBV18 and TRBJ2-2; TRBD2 matches at 10 bases. Trimming took 2 bases from V and 7 from J; bases not matched to a gene: 7. Germline V gives CDR1 KGHSH, CDR2 LQKENI. The CDR3 consists of 16 residues.

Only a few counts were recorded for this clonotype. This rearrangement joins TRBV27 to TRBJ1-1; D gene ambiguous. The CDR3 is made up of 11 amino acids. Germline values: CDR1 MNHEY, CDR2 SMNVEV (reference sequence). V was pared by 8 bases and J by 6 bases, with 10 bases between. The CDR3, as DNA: TGTGCCAGCTACGGATACGCTGAAGCTTTCTTT. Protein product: CASYGYAEAFF.

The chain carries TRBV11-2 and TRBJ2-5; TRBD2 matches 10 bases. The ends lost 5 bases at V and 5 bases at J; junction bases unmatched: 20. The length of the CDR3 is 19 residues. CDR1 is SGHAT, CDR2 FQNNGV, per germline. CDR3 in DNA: TGTGCCAGCAGCCCCTATCCGGGGTCCAGCGGGGGGGCCAAGGAGACCCAGTACTTC. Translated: CASSPYPGSSGGAKETQYF.

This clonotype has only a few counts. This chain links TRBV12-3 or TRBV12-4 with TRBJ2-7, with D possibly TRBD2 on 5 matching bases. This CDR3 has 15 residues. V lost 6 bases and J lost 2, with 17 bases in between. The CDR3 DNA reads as TGTGCCAGCAGCGGGGTCTCCTCTCAGACCTACGAGCAGTACTTC. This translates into CASSGVSSQTYEQYF.

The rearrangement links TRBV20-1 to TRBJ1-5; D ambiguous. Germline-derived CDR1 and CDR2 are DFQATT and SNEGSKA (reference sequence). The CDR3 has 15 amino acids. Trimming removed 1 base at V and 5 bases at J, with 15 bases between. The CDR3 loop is CSARVPNFGDQPQHF. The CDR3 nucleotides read TGCAGTGCTAGAGTTCCAAACTTTGGGGATCAGCCCCAGCATTTT.

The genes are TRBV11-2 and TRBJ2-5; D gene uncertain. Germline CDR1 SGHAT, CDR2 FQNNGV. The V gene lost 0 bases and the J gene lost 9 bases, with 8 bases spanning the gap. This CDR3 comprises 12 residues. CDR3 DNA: TGTGCCAGCAGCTTAGAGGCTCCCGCCCAGTACTTC. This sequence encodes CASSLEAPAQYF.

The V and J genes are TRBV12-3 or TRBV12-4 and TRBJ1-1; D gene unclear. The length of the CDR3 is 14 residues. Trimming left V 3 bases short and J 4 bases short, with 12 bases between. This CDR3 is CASSLTGSGTEAFF. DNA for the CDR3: TGTGCCAGCAGTTTGACGGGGTCGGGCACTGAAGCTTTCTTT.

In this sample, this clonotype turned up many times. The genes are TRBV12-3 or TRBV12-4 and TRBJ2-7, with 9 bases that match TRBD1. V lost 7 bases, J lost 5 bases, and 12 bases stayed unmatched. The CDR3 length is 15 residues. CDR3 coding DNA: TGTGCCAGCATTCCCCCGGGACAGGGACATAACGAGCAGTACTTC. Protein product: CASIPPGQGHNEQYF.

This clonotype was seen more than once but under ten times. The CDR3 loop reads CASSLGGRAEPTDTQYF. As DNA, the CDR3 is TGTGCCAGCAGCTTAGGGGGTAGGGCGGAGCCCACAGATACGCAGTATTTT. The rearrangement links TRBV11-2 to TRBJ2-3, with D unclear. The germline V gene encodes CDR1 SGHAT and CDR2 FQNNGV. The CDR3 totals 17 residues. V dropped 1 base and J dropped 2 bases, with 16 bases sitting between them. Based on the CDR3 plus reference TRBV11-2 and TRBJ2-3, the full variable domain is EAGVAQSPRYKIIEKRQSVAFWCNPISGHATLYWYQQILGQGPKLLIQFQNNGVVDDSQLPKDRFSAERLKGVDSTLKIQPAKLEDSAVYLCASSLGGRAEPTDTQYFGPGTRLTVL.